This TCR beta chain was found in a study of Graves' ophthalmopathy and Graves' hyperthyroidism. Turning to the study itself: Calling hyperthyroidism stable required that no ophthalmopathy show up within 18 months of follow-up.

In this cohort, patients with other autoimmune diseases, uncontrolled infections, pregnancy or lactation were excluded. As diagnostic evidence, clinical symptoms, serum thyroxine, TRAb, thyroid ultrasound and orbital computed tomography were relied upon. Researchers took RNA transcripts and amplified TCR beta CDR3 regions from them. RT-PCR with HTBI primers came first, then second-round multiplex PCR. TCRdb ran MiXCR on the multiplex PCR reads and lists one entry per CDR3 protein. The sample holds about 550,000 distinct CDR3 sequences, 39% seen once. This clonotype was counted at least ten times. The receptor was isolated from an adult man with Graves' hyperthyroidism. The sample consisted of peripheral blood or thyroid tissue (not recorded which).

The CDR3 sequence is CASSLGGPGANVLTF. The CDR3, as DNA: TGTGCCAGCAGTTTAGGGGGGCCTGGGGCCAACGTCCTGACTTTC. This chain links TRBV12-3 or TRBV12-4 with TRBJ2-6; possible D gene TRBD1, 6 bases. V lost 1 base and J 2 bases, leaving 6 bases between the germline ends. This CDR3 has 15 amino acids.